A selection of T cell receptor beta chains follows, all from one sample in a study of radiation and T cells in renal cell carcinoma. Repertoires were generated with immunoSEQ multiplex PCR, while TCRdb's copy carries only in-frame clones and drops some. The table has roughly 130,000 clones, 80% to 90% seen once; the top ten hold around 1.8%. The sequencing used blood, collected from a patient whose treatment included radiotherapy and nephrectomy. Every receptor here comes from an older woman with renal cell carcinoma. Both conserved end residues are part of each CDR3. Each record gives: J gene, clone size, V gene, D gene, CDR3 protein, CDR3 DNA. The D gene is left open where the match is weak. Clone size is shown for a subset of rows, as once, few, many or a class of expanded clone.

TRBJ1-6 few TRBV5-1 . CASSLEGHSPLHF TGCGCCAGCAGCTTGGAAGGGCATTCACCCCTCCACTTT
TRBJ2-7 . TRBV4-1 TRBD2 CASSQVLLAGGPYEQYF TGCGCCAGCAGCCAAGTTCTTCTAGCGGGGGGACCCTACGAGCAGTACTTC
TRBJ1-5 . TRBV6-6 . CASSYATANQPQHF TGTGCCAGCAGTTACGCGACGGCAAATCAGCCCCAGCATTTT
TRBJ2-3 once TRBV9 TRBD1 CASSAGTGVTDTQYF TGTGCCAGCAGCGCCGGGACAGGGGTCACAGATACGCAGTATTTT
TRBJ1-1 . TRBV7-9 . CASSSGGIDTEAFF TGTGCCAGCAGTTCCGGGGGAATCGACACTGAAGCTTTCTTT
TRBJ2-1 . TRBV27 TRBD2 CASSFGTSSYNEQFF TGTGCCAGCAGTTTTGGGACTAGCTCCTACAATGAGCAGTTCTTC
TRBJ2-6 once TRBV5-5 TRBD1 CASSLDRGVSGANVLTF TGTGCCAGCAGCTTGGACAGGGGAGTCTCTGGGGCCAACGTCCTGACTTTC
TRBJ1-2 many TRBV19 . CASSLGTRRGYTF TGTGCCAGTAGTCTCGGGACGCGACGGGGCTACACCTTC
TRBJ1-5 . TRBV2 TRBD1 CASSLGGPQPQHF TGTGCCAGCAGTCTAGGGGGCCCTCAGCCCCAGCATTTT
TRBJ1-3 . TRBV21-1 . CASSKARCDSGNTIYF TGTGCCAGCAGCAAAGCCCGATGTGACTCTGGAAACACCATATATTTT
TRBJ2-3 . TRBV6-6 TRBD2 CASKIAGGSTDTQYF TGTGCCAGCAAAATAGCGGGAGGCAGCACAGATACGCAGTATTTT
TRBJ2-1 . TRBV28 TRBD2 CASRTSGDYNEQFF TGTGCCAGCAGGACTAGCGGGGACTACAATGAGCAGTTCTTC
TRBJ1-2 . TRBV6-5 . CASRSGFFPNYGYTF TGTGCCAGCAGGTCCGGATTCTTCCCCAACTATGGCTACACCTTC
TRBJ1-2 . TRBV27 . CASSSWSGLESNGYTF TGTGCCAGCAGTTCCTGGTCGGGCTTGGAATCGAATGGCTACACCTTC
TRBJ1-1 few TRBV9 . CASSVGGDHPAFF TGTGCCAGCAGCGTGGGCGGGGACCACCCTGCTTTCTTT
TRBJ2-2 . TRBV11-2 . CASSLDGAPGLRRRGELFF TGTGCCAGCAGCTTAGATGGAGCGCCCGGTCTTAGAAGAAGAGGGGAGCTGTTTTTT
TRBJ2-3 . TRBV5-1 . CASSVETVSTDTQYF TGCGCCAGCAGCGTTGAGACAGTTAGCACAGATACGCAGTATTTT
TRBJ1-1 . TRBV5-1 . CASSLGGGVGAEAFF TGCGCCAGCAGCTTGGGAGGGGGAGTTGGCGCTGAAGCTTTCTTT
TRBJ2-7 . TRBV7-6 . CASSFGNEQYF TGTGCCAGCAGCTTCGGGAACGAGCAGTACTTC
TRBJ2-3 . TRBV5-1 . CASSLSTDTQYF TGCGCCAGCAGCCTCTCCACAGATACGCAGTATTTT
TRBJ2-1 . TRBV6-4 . CASSDSYNEQFF TGTGCCAGCAGTGACTCTTACAATGAGCAGTTCTTC
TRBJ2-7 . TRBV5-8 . CASSLRYEQYF TGTGCCAGCAGCTTGCGCTACGAGCAGTACTTC
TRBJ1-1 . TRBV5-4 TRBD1 CASRFGTGGIYTEAFF TGTGCCAGCAGGTTTGGGACAGGGGGAATTTACACTGAGGCTTTCTTT
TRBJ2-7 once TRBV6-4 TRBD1 CASSERDRGRRILIYEQYF TGTGCCAGCAGTGAGAGGGACAGGGGGCGCCGGATCCTCATCTACGAGCAGTACTTC
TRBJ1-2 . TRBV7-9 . CASSFGPGDSERANYGYTF .
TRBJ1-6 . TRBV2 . CASSPSGGRSYNSPLHF TGTGCCAGCAGCCCCTCGGGGGGTCGCTCCTATAATTCACCCCTCCACTTT
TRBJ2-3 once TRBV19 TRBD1 CASEDRGHPSGTDTQYF TGTGCCAGTGAGGACAGGGGGCACCCCTCGGGCACAGATACGCAGTATTTT
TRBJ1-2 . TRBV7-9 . CASSLGFSPSRGYTF TGTGCCAGCAGCTTAGGGTTTAGCCCCTCCCGTGGCTACACCTTC
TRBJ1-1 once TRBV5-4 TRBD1 CASSRDRGGYTEAFF TGTGCCAGCAGCCGGGACAGGGGGGGGTACACTGAAGCTTTCTTT
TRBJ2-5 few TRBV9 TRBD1 CASSVGTGGKETQYF TGTGCCAGCAGCGTCGGGACAGGGGGGAAAGAGACCCAGTACTTC
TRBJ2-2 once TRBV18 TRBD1 CASSSRGPNTGELFF TGTGCCAGCTCATCCAGGGGGCCGAACACCGGGGAGCTGTTTTTT
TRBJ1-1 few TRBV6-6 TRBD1 CASSYHQGARTEAFF TGTGCCAGCAGTTACCACCAGGGGGCACGGACTGAAGCTTTCTTT
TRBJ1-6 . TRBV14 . CASSLIGANSPLHF TGTGCCAGCAGCCTCATAGGGGCTAATTCACCCCTCCACTTT
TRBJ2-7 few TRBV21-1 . CASSPRNEQYF TGTGCCAGCAGCCCCCGGAACGAGCAGTACTTC
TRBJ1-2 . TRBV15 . CATSSIGGGEVVQGYTF TGTGCCACCAGCTCAATCGGGGGGGGAGAGGTTGTCCAAGGCTACACCTTC
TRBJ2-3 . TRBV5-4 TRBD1 CASNSWGTGGSDTQYF TGTGCCAGCAACTCTTGGGGGACAGGGGGGTCAGATACGCAGTATTTT
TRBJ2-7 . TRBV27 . CASRSSVAYEQYF TGTGCCAGCAGGTCTTCAGTTGCCTACGAGCAGTACTTC
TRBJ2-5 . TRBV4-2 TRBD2 CASSRTTGAGVHETQYF TGTGCCAGCAGCCGTACCACCGGAGCGGGAGTCCATGAGACCCAGTACTTC
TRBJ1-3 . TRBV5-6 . CASSLRFRGDGNTIYF TGTGCCAGCAGCTTGCGATTTAGGGGGGACGGAAACACCATATATTTT
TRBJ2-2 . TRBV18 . CASSSNRVANTGELFF TGTGCCAGCTCATCAAACCGGGTTGCAAACACCGGGGAGCTGTTTTTT
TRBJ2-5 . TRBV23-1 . CASSQRAEETQYF TGCGCCAGCAGTCAAAGGGCTGAGGAGACCCAGTACTTC
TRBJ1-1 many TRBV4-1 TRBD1 CASSQGGQGGTEAFF TGCGCCAGCAGCCAAGGGGGACAGGGGGGGACTGAAGCTTTCTTT
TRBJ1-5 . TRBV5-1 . CASSLDPGQPQHF TGCGCCAGCAGCTTGGATCCCGGGCAGCCCCAGCATTTT